These 16 T cell receptor beta chains share one sample of origin, sequenced in a study of blood T cell repertoires in COVID-19. Generated by immunoSEQ multiplex PCR, the TCRdb table keeps only in-frame clones and is missing some. The sample lists tens of thousands of clones; around 76% were seen once. Material: peripheral blood. The source of these receptors is a woman older than 75 with active or convalescent COVID-19.

This clone was seen once. The V gene is TRBV19, the J gene TRBJ1-1, with D perhaps matching TRBD1 (6 bases). Germline CDR1 reads LNHDA; CDR2 reads SQIVND (reference sequence). The CDR3 contains 14 residues. V lost 5 bases and J 6 bases, leaving 16 bases between the germline ends. CDR3 DNA: TGTGCCAGTAGTGGCACAACAGGGTTGTCTGAAGCTTTCTTT. Translation: CASSGTTGLSEAFF.

This chain connects TRBV27 to TRBJ2-1; D is undetermined. Germline V gives CDR1 MNHEY, CDR2 SMNVEV (reference sequence). The V gene lost 7 bases and the J gene lost 7 bases, with 8 bases spanning the gap. The CDR3 sequence is 11 residues long. The CDR3 sequence is CASTSRNEQFF. The CDR3 bases are TGTGCCAGCACCTCCCGGAATGAGCAGTTCTTC.

The chain joins TRBV12-3 or TRBV12-4 to TRBJ2-1, with a tentative D call TRBD1 (5 bases). Trimming left V 1 base short and J 7 bases short, with 8 bases between. This CDR3 is built from 13 residues. The CDR3 reads CASSLGQLNEQFF. The CDR3 DNA reads TGTGCCAGCAGTTTAGGACAGTTGAATGAGCAGTTCTTC.

V and J are TRBV7-8 and TRBJ2-5; 7 bases map to TRBD1. The CDR3 covers 15 residues. The junction had 14 bases not matched to a gene; V was cut back by 1 base and J by 12 bases. Per the germline V gene, CDR1 is SGHVS and CDR2 is FQNEAQ. CDR3 residues: CASSLDLGSRDREYF. CDR3 DNA: TGTGCCAGCAGCTTAGACCTGGGAAGCCGGGACAGAGAGTACTTC.

The gene calls are TRBV2 and TRBJ2-5; TRBD2 matches at 11 bases. In germline, CDR1 is SNHLY, CDR2 FYNNEI. The V and J ends lost 4 bases and 2 bases, in that order; junction bases with no gene match: 3. This CDR3 is built from 15 residues. This CDR3 reads CASSGRTSGQETQYF. In DNA form, the CDR3 reads TGTGCCAGCAGTGGCCGGACTAGCGGGCAAGAGACCCAGTACTTC.

This clone appeared once. The chain employs TRBV6-2 or TRBV6-3 and TRBJ1-1, with 7 bases fitting TRBD1. This CDR3 has 15 amino acids. Germline loops: CDR1 MNHEY, CDR2 SVGEGT. After removal of 6 bases from V and 8 bases from J, the junction contained 15 bases not matched to a gene. The CDR3 DNA follows: TGTGCCAGCAGCCCTTCTCCCAGGGACAGACAAGAAGCTTTCTTT. Residues: CASSPSPRDRQEAFF.

The chain couples TRBV11-1 to TRBJ2-7; perhaps TRBD2 as D (5 bases). Trimming removed 4 bases at V and 7 bases at J, with 11 bases between. This CDR3 has 12 amino acids. The germline V gene encodes CDR1 SGHAT and CDR2 FQDESV (reference sequence). The CDR3: CASSWTPGEQYF. As DNA, the CDR3 is TGTGCCAGCAGCTGGACCCCGGGGGAGCAGTACTTC. The variable domain in full, with the rest retrieved from reference TRBV11-1 and TRBJ2-7, is EAEVAQSPRYKITEKSQAVAFWCDPISGHATLYWYRQILGQGPELLVQFQDESVVDDSQLPKDRFSAERLKGVDSTLKIQPAELGDSAMYLCASSWTPGEQYFGPGTRLTVT.

The chain carries TRBV7-2 and TRBJ1-3; D uncertain. V lost 6 bases and J 0 bases, leaving 6 bases between the germline ends. Germline-derived CDR1 and CDR2 are SGHTA and FQGNSA. The CDR3 is 13 residues long. The CDR3 region is CASSLSSGNTIYF. The CDR3 DNA sequence: TGTGCCAGCAGTCTGAGCTCTGGAAACACCATATATTTT.

The CDR3 sequence: CASSLGVLTNEKLFF. As DNA, the CDR3 is TGTGCCAGCAGCTTAGGGGTTTTAACTAATGAAAAACTGTTTTTT. The chain has TRBV5-5 and TRBJ1-4; possibly TRBD1 for D (5 bases). The CDR3 runs 15 residues. Between the trimmed V and J ends, which lost 2 bases and 1 base, there was a span of 9 bases. Germline loops: CDR1 SGHKS, CDR2 YYEKEE (reference sequence).

This chain links TRBV6-5 with TRBJ1-2; 7 bases line up with TRBD1. This CDR3 has 13 residues. J was trimmed by 4 bases and V by 7 bases; bases with no gene match: 6. CDR1 MNHEY and CDR2 SVGAGI come from the germline V gene. The CDR3 region has the DNA TGTGCCAGCACGAGGGGGCATAGCTATGGCTACACCTTC. Its protein is CASTRGHSYGYTF.

The chain employs TRBV5-1 and TRBJ2-2; D not resolved. Germline loops: CDR1 SGHRS, CDR2 YFSETQ. This CDR3 region has 18 residues. V was cut by 2 bases and J by 2 bases, with 19 bases left in between. CDR3 in DNA: TGCGCCAGCAGCTTTACCGGGTCCACCCCTTCAAACACCGGGGAGCTGTTTTTT. Protein product: CASSFTGSTPSNTGELFF.

This chain links TRBV12-5 with TRBJ2-1; 8 bases line up with TRBD1. The V segment lost 2 bases and the J segment 4 bases; nucleotides outside the gene matches: 7. The CDR3 is 16 amino acids. CDR1 LGHNT and CDR2 FRNRAP come from the germline V gene. In nucleotides, the CDR3 is TGTGCTAGTGGTTTGCCTCGGGACAGGAAATACAATGAGCAGTTCTTC. Its protein is CASGLPRDRKYNEQFF.

This CDR3 is CASSFGTGLQEQYF. In nucleotides, the CDR3 is TGTGCCAGCAGCTTCGGGACAGGGTTGCAAGAGCAGTACTTC. The V and J genes are TRBV5-5 and TRBJ2-7, with TRBD1 matching 9 bases. The junction had 7 bases not matched to a gene; V was cut back by 2 bases and J by 7 bases. The CDR3 consists of 14 residues. From germline, CDR1 is SGHKS and CDR2 YYEKEE (reference sequence).

J is TRBJ2-7 and V is TRBV11-3, with TRBD1 matching 7 bases. Germline CDR1 SGHNT, CDR2 YENEEA. This CDR3 is 13 amino acids long. The V and J ends lost 3 bases and 5 bases, in that order; junction bases with no gene match: 4. In nucleotides, the CDR3 is TGTGCCAGCAGCTTGGGACAGCAGGACGAGCAGTACTTC. The encoded protein is CASSLGQQDEQYF. The entire variable domain, with the rest obtained from reference TRBV11-3 and TRBJ2-7, is as follows: EAGVVQSPRYKIIEKKQPVAFWCNPISGHNTLYWYLQNLGQGPELLIRYENEEAVDDSQLPKDRFSAERLKGVDSTLKIQPAELGDSAVYLCASSLGQQDEQYFGPGTRLTVT.

J is TRBJ2-3 and V is TRBV7-6, with 7 bases that match TRBD1. Germline-derived CDR1 and CDR2 are SGHVS and FNYEAQ. V lost 0 bases and J lost 2; bases outside the gene matches: 11. The CDR3 is made up of 18 amino acids. CDR3 sequence reads: CASSLAPNPGQNTDTQYF. In nucleotides, the CDR3 is TGTGCCAGCAGCTTAGCGCCCAACCCGGGACAGAACACAGATACGCAGTATTTT.

The genes are TRBV9 and TRBJ2-2; D perhaps matches TRBD2 (5 bases). The CDR3 is 15 amino acids. Trimming removed 1 base from V and 7 bases from J, with 14 bases in between. The germline CDR1 and CDR2 sequences are SGDLS and YYNGEE. CDR3 bases: TGTGCCAGCAGCGTACGGCCGGGGTCGGGCGGGGAGCTGTTTTTT. Residues: CASSVRPGSGGELFF.